This is a list of T cell receptor beta chains from one sample in a study of blood T cell repertoires in COVID-19. TCRdb's table, derived via immunoSEQ multiplex PCR, lists solely in-frame clones and lacks some. This sample yields 200,000 to 300,000 clones, of which around 90% are seen a single time; about 2.9% belongs to the top ten. The sequenced material came from PBMCs or T cells enriched from blood (not recorded which). These receptor sequences come from a woman aged 35 to 49 who had been exposed to COVID-19. CDR3s include the opening cysteine and the closing phenylalanine or tryptophan.

V gene: TRBV11-3; J gene: TRBJ1-2; CDR3 protein: CASSQQGDGYGYTF
V gene: TRBV30; J gene: TRBJ1-2; CDR3 protein: CASSLGQGERGYGYTF
V gene: TRBV7-3; J gene: TRBJ2-3; CDR3 protein: CASSFSSGGSDTQYF
V gene: TRBV19; J gene: TRBJ2-2; CDR3 protein: CASGSGQVFTGELFF
V gene: TRBV2; J gene: TRBJ1-1; CDR3 protein: CASTTEQNTEAFF
V gene: TRBV5-1; J gene: TRBJ1-2; CDR3 protein: CASSQERGWSYIKKANYGYTF
V gene: TRBV4-2; J gene: TRBJ1-6; CDR3 protein: CASSPPSEGNSPLHF
V gene: TRBV7-2; J gene: TRBJ1-3; CDR3 protein: CASSLALIQLQVVGSRNTIYF
V gene: TRBV5-1; J gene: TRBJ2-1; CDR3 protein: CASSLGSNEQFF
V gene: TRBV6-5; J gene: TRBJ1-2; CDR3 protein: CASSSQTYRDKYGYTF
V gene: TRBV24-1; J gene: TRBJ2-3; CDR3 protein: CATSSGPLAGREVGDTQYF
V gene: TRBV2; J gene: TRBJ1-5; CDR3 protein: CASRSEGSQPQHF
V gene: TRBV28; J gene: TRBJ1-4; CDR3 protein: CASSSGTGDRRKKLFF